The T cell receptor (beta chain) described here comes from a study of T cell responses to AZD1222 COVID-19 vaccine (dated by TCRdb to about 2021). Regarding the study in general: AZD1222 recipients whose second dose came at about 4 weeks and those whose second dose came at about 12 weeks were combined into one group, since spike-specific TCR depth and breadth did not differ between the two schedules. Trial participants were enrolled by age into subgroups of 18-55, 56-69 and 70-plus years, and roughly 160, 29 and 62 TCR-sequenced participants, respectively, were included in these subgroups. TCR sequencing was performed for about 250 trial participants, of whom around 210 were given two doses of AZD1222 and around 25 were given two doses of MenACWY control vaccine.

The CDR3 regions of human TCRbeta chains were analyzed by immunosequencing. In the source study's methods: Repertoire TCRs were matched against a reference library of SARS-CoV-2-specific TCRs generated with the MIRA antigen-specificity platform. Breadth was defined as the fraction of unique TCRs that were SARS-CoV-2-associated, and depth was defined as the fraction of total T cells that were SARS-CoV-2-associated. Using the MIRA data, each spike-specific TCR was mapped to the spike region that the TCR reacts to and placed in a CD4 or CD8 class. Log10-transformed breadth and depth values were compared by one-way ANOVA with Sidak's multiple comparisons tests. Held by TCRdb, this immuneACCESS table contains in-frame sequences only and omits some clones. Under half of the omission traces to an unresolved V gene where checked; the cause of the rest is unknown. V, J and clone size are taken as reported in that table, and D and trimming were inferred from the DNA itself. This sample gives some 120,000 clones in total; roughly 87% of them show up just once. 6.5% to 9.5% of the sample rests with the top ten.

This specimen's time point label, interpreted: baseline before first vaccination. Vaccinee samples came from UK trials COV001 and COV002, including a single-blind randomized controlled phase 2/3 trial of AZD1222 (ChAdOx1 nCoV-19) in healthy adults. For TCRbeta chain sequencing, PBMC samples were collected from trial participants at day 0 and at day 28 after the second dose. General findings and caveats noted by the study authors: Vaccine-associated CD4 TCRs spanned the whole spike protein, with dominant responses in regions 160-218 and 743-854. After two AZD1222 doses, spike-specific TCR breadth and depth were significantly higher than at day 0 and than in MenACWY recipients. The 56-69-year group was small, and its depth increase did not reach significance, likely because of low power. Nearly half of unique spike-specific TCRs reportedly recognized epitopes outside regions mutated in the B.1.351 and B.1.1.7 variants. Most participants were white British and females outnumbered males, and the authors suggested that clonal diversity may have been underestimated. Because no samples from the day 14 peak response were available, repertoires could be characterized only after the peak T cell response. Only 5 to 7 AZD1222 recipients were SARS-CoV-2 seropositive at baseline, limiting conclusions about previously exposed vaccinees.

As encoded in the germline V gene, CDR1 is MNHEY while CDR2 is SVGAGI. Between the V and J ends, shortened by 2 bases and 6 bases respectively, the junction contains 10 bases. Its CDR3 holds 14 amino acids, cysteine through phenylalanine. The DNA shown is the 42-base CDR3, in frame from base 1. Points on this clone: The antigen this receptor binds is unknown. No base quality values were provided; no much bigger clone lies one nucleotide off.

The TCR was taken from an adult in good health. Sequenced material: peripheral blood, taken on day 0 of AZD1222 vaccination. The rearranged chain carries TRBV6-5 and TRBJ2-2; no D gene can be assigned with confidence. The encoded CDR3 is CASSYAARAGELFF. In nucleotide form, the sequence is TGTGCCAGCAGTTACGCTGCCCGGGCCGGGGAGCTGTTTTTT.